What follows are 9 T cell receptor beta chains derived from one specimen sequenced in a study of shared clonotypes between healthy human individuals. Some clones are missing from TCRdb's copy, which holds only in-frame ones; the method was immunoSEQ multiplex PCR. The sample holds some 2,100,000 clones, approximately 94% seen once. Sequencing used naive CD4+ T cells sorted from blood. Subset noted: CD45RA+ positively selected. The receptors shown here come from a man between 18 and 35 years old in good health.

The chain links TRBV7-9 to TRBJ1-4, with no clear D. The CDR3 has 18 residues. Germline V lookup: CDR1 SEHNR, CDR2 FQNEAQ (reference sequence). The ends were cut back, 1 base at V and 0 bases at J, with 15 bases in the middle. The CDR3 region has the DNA TGTGCCAGCAGCTTAGTAGTAGGCTACACCGCAACTAATGAAAAACTGTTTTTT. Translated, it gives CASSLVVGYTATNEKLFF. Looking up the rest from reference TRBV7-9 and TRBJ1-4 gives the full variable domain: DTGVSQNPRHKITKRGQNVTFRCDPISEHNRLYWYRQTLGQGPEFLTYFQNEAQLEKSRLLSDRFSAERPKGSFSTLEIQRTEQGDSAMYLCASSLVVGYTATNEKLFFGSGTQLSVL.

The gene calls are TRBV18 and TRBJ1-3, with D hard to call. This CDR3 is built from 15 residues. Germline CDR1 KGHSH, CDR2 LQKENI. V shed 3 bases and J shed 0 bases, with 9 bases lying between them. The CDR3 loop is CASSPNTASGNTIYF. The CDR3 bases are TGTGCCAGCTCACCCAACACGGCCTCTGGAAACACCATATATTTT.

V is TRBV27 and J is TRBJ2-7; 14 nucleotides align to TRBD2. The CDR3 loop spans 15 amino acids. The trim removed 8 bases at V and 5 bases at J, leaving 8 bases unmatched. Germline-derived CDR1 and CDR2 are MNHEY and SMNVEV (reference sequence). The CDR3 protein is CASRTAGLAGDEQYF. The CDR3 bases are TGTGCCAGCCGAACAGCGGGACTAGCGGGAGACGAGCAGTACTTC.

The CDR3, as DNA: TGCGCCAGCAGCTTGGGCCTGGATAGTGTCTATGGCTACACCTTC. This translates into CASSLGLDSVYGYTF. The rearrangement joins TRBV5-1 to TRBJ1-2; D remains unclear. CDR1 and CDR2 from the germline V gene are SGHRS and YFSETQ. CDR3 length: 15 residues. V was shortened by 0 bases and J by 4 bases, with 13 bases between the two germline ends. Variable domain in full (rest from reference TRBV5-1 and TRBJ1-2): KAGVTQTPRYLIKTRGQQVTLSCSPISGHRSVSWYQQTPGQGLQFLFEYFSETQRNKGNFPGRFSGRQFSNSRSEMNVSTLELGDSALYLCASSLGLDSVYGYTFGSGTRLTVV.

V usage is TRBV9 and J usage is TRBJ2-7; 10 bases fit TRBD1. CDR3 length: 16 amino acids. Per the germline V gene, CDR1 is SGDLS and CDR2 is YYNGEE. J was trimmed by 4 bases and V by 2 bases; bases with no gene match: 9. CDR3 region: CASSVDRGQGMYEQYF. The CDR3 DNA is TGTGCCAGCAGCGTTGACAGGGGGCAAGGAATGTACGAGCAGTACTTC.

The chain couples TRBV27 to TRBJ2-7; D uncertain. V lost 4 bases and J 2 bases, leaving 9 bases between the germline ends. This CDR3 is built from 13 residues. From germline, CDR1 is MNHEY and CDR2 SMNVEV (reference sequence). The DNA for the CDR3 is TGTGCCAGCAGTTACGCGGTCCCCTACGAGCAGTACTTC. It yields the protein CASSYAVPYEQYF.

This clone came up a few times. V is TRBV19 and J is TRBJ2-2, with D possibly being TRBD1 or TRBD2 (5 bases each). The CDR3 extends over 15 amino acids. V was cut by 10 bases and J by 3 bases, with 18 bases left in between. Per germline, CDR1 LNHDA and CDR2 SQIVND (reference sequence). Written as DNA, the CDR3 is TGTGCCACCCCTGAGGGACCCCTCGACACCGGGGAGCTGTTTTTT. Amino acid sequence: CATPEGPLDTGELFF.

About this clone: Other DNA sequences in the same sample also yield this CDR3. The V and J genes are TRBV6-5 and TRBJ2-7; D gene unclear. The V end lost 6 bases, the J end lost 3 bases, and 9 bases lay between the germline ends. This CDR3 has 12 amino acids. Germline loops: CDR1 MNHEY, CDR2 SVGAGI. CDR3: CASRRGDYEQYF. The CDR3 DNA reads TGTGCCAGCAGGCGAGGTGACTACGAGCAGTACTTC.

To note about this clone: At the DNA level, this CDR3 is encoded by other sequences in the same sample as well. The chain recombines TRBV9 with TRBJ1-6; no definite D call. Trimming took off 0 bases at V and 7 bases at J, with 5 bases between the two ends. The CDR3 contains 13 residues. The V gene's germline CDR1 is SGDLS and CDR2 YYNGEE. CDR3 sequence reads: CASSVEVNSPLHF. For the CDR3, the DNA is TGTGCCAGCAGCGTAGAGGTAAATTCACCCCTCCACTTT.